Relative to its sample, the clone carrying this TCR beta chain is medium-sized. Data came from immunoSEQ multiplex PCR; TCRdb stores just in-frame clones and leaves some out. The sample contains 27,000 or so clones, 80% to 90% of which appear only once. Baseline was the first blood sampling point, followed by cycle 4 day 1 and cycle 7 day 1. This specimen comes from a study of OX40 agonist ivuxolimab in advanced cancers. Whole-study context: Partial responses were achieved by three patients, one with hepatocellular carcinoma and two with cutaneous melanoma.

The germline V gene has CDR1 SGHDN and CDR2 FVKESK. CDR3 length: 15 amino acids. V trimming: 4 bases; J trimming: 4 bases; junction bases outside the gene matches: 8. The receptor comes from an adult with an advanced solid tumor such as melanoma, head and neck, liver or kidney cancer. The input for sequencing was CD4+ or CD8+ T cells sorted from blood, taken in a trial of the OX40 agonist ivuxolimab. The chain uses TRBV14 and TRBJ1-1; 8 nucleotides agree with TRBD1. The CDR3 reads CASSPQGALGTEAFF. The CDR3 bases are TGTGCCAGCAGCCCTCAGGGGGCTCTAGGCACTGAAGCTTTCTTT.